This passage covers 15 T cell receptor beta chains from one sample sequenced in a study of T cells after yellow fever vaccination. TCRdb redid the calling of the 5' RACE reads with MiXCR, one entry per CDR3 protein. The sample holds about 580,000 distinct CDR3 sequences, about 15% seen once. Sequences were derived from PBMCs, sampled about 5 days after the first yellow fever vaccination. Receptor source: a man aged 18 to 30 who received the YFV17D yellow fever vaccine.

This clonotype has only a few counts. The rearrangement uses TRBV28 and TRBJ1-2; D is ambiguous. Per germline, CDR1 MDHEN and CDR2 SYDVKM. The CDR3 spans 14 residues. V lost 3 bases and J 7 bases, leaving 15 bases between the germline ends. This CDR3 is CASSFLRQVFGYTF. CDR3 nucleotide sequence: TGTGCCAGCAGTTTTCTTCGGCAGGTATTTGGCTACACCTTC.

The chain uses TRBV9 and TRBJ1-1; D unclear. The germline V gene has CDR1 SGDLS and CDR2 YYNGEE. Trimming pared 0 bases from V and 5 bases from J, leaving 11 bases between. There are 14 residues in the CDR3. This CDR3 reads CASSVASGSTEAFF. CDR3 bases: TGTGCCAGCAGCGTAGCTTCCGGGAGTACTGAAGCTTTCTTT.

This clonotype was counted only a few times. The chain uses TRBV4-2 and TRBJ1-1, with TRBD1 as a possible D gene (6 bases). V was shortened by 2 bases and J by 3 bases, with 16 bases between the two germline ends. Per germline, CDR1 LGHNA and CDR2 YNFKEQ. This CDR3 spans 16 amino acids. CDR3 coding DNA: TGTGCCAGCAGCCAAAACTCACAGGGAAGGGACACTGAAGCTTTCTTT. Translating it yields CASSQNSQGRDTEAFF.

The V and J genes are TRBV5-6 and TRBJ2-7; D is possibly TRBD2 (5 bases). CDR1 is SGHDT and CDR2 is YYEEEE in the germline V gene. V was clipped by 0 bases and J by 7 bases, with 11 bases between them. The CDR3 has 13 residues. This CDR3 is CASSLGRPGEQYV. DNA of the CDR3: TGTGCCAGCAGCTTGGGCAGGCCGGGGGAGCAGTACGTC.

There are a few counts of this clonotype. V is TRBV14 and J is TRBJ2-5; TRBD1 might be the D (5 bases). This CDR3 region has 13 residues. The V gene's germline CDR1 is SGHDN and CDR2 FVKESK. Trimming shortened V by 2 bases and J by 3 bases, and 7 bases separated the two germline ends. CDR3 bases: TGTGCCAGCAGCCAATCAGGGAAAGAGACCCAGTACTTC. It translates to CASSQSGKETQYF.

The table lists this clonotype with a few counts. The chain uses TRBV5-1 and TRBJ1-5; D not resolved. Germline V gene data show CDR1 as SGHRS and CDR2 as YFSETQ. The V end lost 3 bases, the J end lost 7 bases, and 11 bases lay between the germline ends. The CDR3 covers 13 residues. The CDR3 sequence is CASSSAGGQPQHF. CDR3 DNA: TGCGCCAGCAGCTCCGCGGGCGGGCAGCCCCAGCATTTT.

This clonotype has a handful of counts. This sequence joins TRBV12-3 or TRBV12-4 and TRBJ2-7, with D possibly TRBD2 on 6 matching bases. The V end lost 3 bases, the J end lost 4 bases, and 10 bases lay between the germline ends. CDR3 size: 13 residues. The CDR3 reads CASSFGGWYEQYF. The DNA for the CDR3 is TGTGCCAGCAGTTTTGGGGGGTGGTACGAGCAGTACTTC.

The V and J genes are TRBV12-5 and TRBJ1-5; D is uncertain. V was clipped by 1 base and J by 4 bases, with 5 bases between them. The CDR3 extends over 13 amino acids. Germline loops: CDR1 LGHNT, CDR2 FRNRAP. CDR3 protein: CASGLEMNQPQHF. The CDR3 DNA reads TGTGCTAGTGGTTTGGAAATGAATCAGCCCCAGCATTTT.

This clonotype was counted a few times. V usage is TRBV4-3 and J usage is TRBJ1-2; possible D gene TRBD1, 6 bases. This CDR3 is built from 15 residues. The germline V and J ends were trimmed by 0 bases and 4 bases, with 12 bases remaining between them. The V gene's germline CDR1 is LGHNA and CDR2 YSLEER. CDR3 amino acids: CASSQDHREAYGYTF. As DNA, the CDR3 is TGCGCCAGCAGCCAAGATCACAGGGAGGCCTATGGCTACACCTTC.

The chain links TRBV9 to TRBJ2-1, with D maybe TRBD1 (5 bases). Per germline, CDR1 SGDLS and CDR2 YYNGEE. Trimming pared 0 bases from V and 7 bases from J, leaving 11 bases between. The CDR3 loop spans 14 amino acids. DNA for the CDR3: TGTGCCAGCAGCGTAGATGGGGCGAGTAATGAGCAGTTCTTC. It specifies CASSVDGASNEQFF.

The chain couples TRBV12-3 or TRBV12-4 to TRBJ1-1, with D possibly TRBD1 on 5 matching bases. There are 12 residues in the CDR3. V was trimmed by 7 bases and J by 4 bases, leaving 10 bases between them. The CDR3 loop is CASTLQGTEAFF. The CDR3 nucleotides are TGTGCCAGCACTCTTCAGGGCACTGAAGCTTTCTTT.

Only a few counts were recorded for this clonotype. The chain has TRBV6-1 and TRBJ2-1, with a weak D call TRBD1 (7 bases). CDR1 and CDR2 (germline): MNHNS, SASEGT. Between the trimmed V and J ends, which lost 6 bases and 10 bases, there was a span of 19 bases. The length of the CDR3 is 14 residues. The CDR3 reads CASSLATGLTEQFF. CDR3 nucleotides: TGTGCCAGCAGCCTAGCGACAGGGCTAACCGAGCAGTTCTTC.

This chain connects TRBV6-5 to TRBJ1-1, with a weak D call TRBD1 (5 bases). V lost 2 bases and J 5 bases, leaving 12 bases between the germline ends. This CDR3 is built from 14 residues. Per germline, CDR1 MNHEY and CDR2 SVGAGI. CDR3 sequence (DNA): TGTGCCAGCAGTTACGGGGGGGGGAGTACTGAAGCTTTCTTT. This sequence encodes CASSYGGGSTEAFF.

This clonotype showed up many times. CDR3 protein: CASSLAGGDNEQFF. Written as DNA, the CDR3 is TGTGCCAGCAGCTTGGCCGGGGGGGACAATGAGCAGTTCTTC. This chain joins TRBV5-6 and TRBJ2-1, with 8 bases identical to TRBD2. This CDR3 has 14 residues. CDR1 and CDR2 (germline): SGHDT, YYEEEE. J was trimmed by 5 bases and V by 0 bases; bases with no gene match: 1. Supplemented by reference TRBV5-6 and TRBJ2-1, the full variable domain reads DAGVTQSPTHLIKTRGQQVTLRCSPKSGHDTVSWYQQALGQGPQFIFQYYEEEERQRGNFPDRFSGHQFPNYSSELNVNALLLGDSALYLCASSLAGGDNEQFFGPGTRLTVL.

This clonotype was found a few times. CDR3 coding DNA: TGCGCCAGCAGCGCCGGGACTAGATCATTTGATACGCAGTATTTT. Translation gives CASSAGTRSFDTQYF. The chain is built from TRBV5-1 and TRBJ2-3; 8 bases fit TRBD2. The ends lost 4 bases at V and 6 bases at J; junction bases unmatched: 10. CDR1 is SGHRS and CDR2 is YFSETQ in the germline V gene. This CDR3 is 15 amino acids long.